This TCR beta chain was captured in a study of radiotherapy plus CTLA-4 blockade in lung cancer. The study's findings and limits: Among reported predictors of response, early blood T cell clone dynamics with interferon-beta performed best.

Libraries were prepared by immunoSEQ multiplex PCR; TCRdb keeps only in-frame clonotypes and omits some of them. The sample consists of roughly 100,000 clones, roughly 84% of them appearing once. Note on this clone: No antigen is known for it.

In chemo-refractory metastatic non-small-cell lung cancer, patients got ipilimumab CTLA-4 blockade together with focal radiation. V lost 6 bases, J lost 3 bases, and 6 bases stayed unmatched. The CDR3 loop spans 13 amino acids. In germline, CDR1 is SQVTM, CDR2 ANQGSEA. The TCR sequence derives from a human donor with non-small cell lung cancer that progressed on radiotherapy plus ipilimumab. Some clones in this sample may be carry-over from other donors' samples. The chain joins TRBV29-1 to TRBJ1-2; 8 bases line up with TRBD1. Sequenced here: peripheral blood, sampled from a patient treated with radiotherapy plus ipilimumab. The DNA for the CDR3 is TGCAGCGTGAGGGGACAGGTAGACTATGGCTACACCTTC. This gives the protein CSVRGQVDYGYTF.